What follows is one T cell receptor beta chain and its context. The antigen is undetermined. MiXCR, applied by TCRdb to the 5' RACE reads, yields one record per CDR3 protein. Of 30,000 to 45,000 distinct CDR3 sequences in the sample, approximately 10% are singletons; the top ten hold 20% to 25%. With 6 bases clipped from V and 4 bases from J, the junction kept 15 bases outside the gene matches. The CDR3 is 16 residues long. CDR1 is SQVTM and CDR2 is ANQGSEA in the germline V gene. This sample was taken from a study of CD8 T cells in ankylosing spondylitis. Overall study findings and caveats: The authors found the disease-linked clones to be CD8+ and relatively rare in peripheral blood. Earlier authors reported some of these motif variants in reactive arthritis synovial fluid and blood. Made up of fewer than 10 highly homologous variants, a TCR beta motif appeared characteristic of ankylosing spondylitis blood.

The sequenced material came from synovial fluid, either unsorted or a sorted T cell fraction (not recorded which). The V call is TRBV29-1, the J call TRBJ1-1, with 9 bases fitting TRBD1. The TCR comes from a male donor with ankylosing spondylitis. The CDR3 here is CSVPTTGGGSFTEAFF. In DNA form, the CDR3 reads TGCAGCGTCCCCACGACAGGGGGGGGATCGTTCACTGAAGCTTTCTTT.